These 18 T cell receptor beta chains were sequenced from one sample in a study of CD8 T cells in Susac syndrome. Random-hexamer reverse transcription was applied to about 0.45 to 1 ug RNA. TCRdb independently ran MiXCR on the immunoSEQ multiplex PCR reads; one entry per CDR3 protein. The sample shows 130,000 to 150,000 distinct CDR3 sequences, roughly 95% of them seen only once. The sequenced sample consisted of CD4+ T cells from PBMCs. The receptor set was obtained from a human donor with Susac syndrome.

This clonotype was seen only a few times. The rearrangement uses TRBV19 and TRBJ1-2; D might be TRBD1 (5 bases). This CDR3 is 12 amino acids long. Trimming removed 5 bases from V and 2 bases from J, with 6 bases in between. Germline V gives CDR1 LNHDA, CDR2 SQIVND (reference sequence). In DNA form, the CDR3 reads TGTGCCAGTAGTCGACAGAACTATGGCTACACCTTC. It translates to CASSRQNYGYTF.

This chain connects TRBV9 to TRBJ2-2; no clear D gene. This CDR3 has 15 amino acids. The germline gives CDR1 SGDLS, CDR2 YYNGEE. Between the trimmed V and J ends, which lost 4 bases and 0 bases, there was a span of 10 bases. CDR3 in DNA: TGTGCCAGCAGCACCTTACGATCGAACACCGGGGAGCTGTTTTTT. Translating it yields CASSTLRSNTGELFF.

V is TRBV20-1 and J is TRBJ2-7; maybe TRBD2 (5 bases). The CDR3 consists of 12 residues. CDR1 DFQATT and CDR2 SNEGSKA come from the germline V gene (reference sequence). V lost 7 bases and J 1 base, leaving 11 bases between the germline ends. For the CDR3, the DNA is TGCAGTGTCGTAGAGGGATCCTACGAGCAGTACTTC. It is translated as CSVVEGSYEQYF.

CDR3 bases: TGTGCCAGCAGTTACCTCAGGACCAGAGGAGCCAAAAACATTCAGTACTTC. Translated, it gives CASSYLRTRGAKNIQYF. The rearrangement uses TRBV6-5 and TRBJ2-4, with D hard to call. CDR1 and CDR2 from the germline V gene are MNHEY and SVGAGI. The CDR3 length is 17 residues. The ends were cut back, 2 bases at V and 0 bases at J, with 14 bases in the middle.

The chain couples TRBV19 to TRBJ2-3; TRBD2 aligns across 7 bases. Germline lookup yields CDR1 LNHDA and CDR2 SQIVND (reference sequence). The CDR3 is made up of 16 amino acids. Losses at the gene ends were 10 bases for V and 0 bases for J; bases not matched to a gene: 13. The CDR3 coding sequence is TGTGCCACGAGTATTGGGGGGGGTACTAGCACAGATACGCAGTATTTT. Residues: CATSIGGGTSTDTQYF.

The V call is TRBV5-1, the J call TRBJ1-5; a weak D match, TRBD1 (6 bases). The CDR3 is 14 amino acids. CDR1 is SGHRS, CDR2 YFSETQ, per germline. V was trimmed by 0 bases and J by 4 bases, leaving 8 bases between them. For the CDR3, the DNA is TGCGCCAGCAGCTTGGGGGGGGCTAATCAGCCCCAGCATTTT. It is translated as CASSLGGANQPQHF.

V usage is TRBV3-1 and J usage is TRBJ2-5, with D unclear. This CDR3 is built from 12 residues. V was shortened by 7 bases and J by 5 bases, with 11 bases between the two germline ends. The germline gives CDR1 LGHDT, CDR2 YNNKEL (reference sequence). CDR3 residues: CASTAPGETQYF. The CDR3 region has the DNA TGTGCCAGCACCGCACCCGGGGAGACCCAGTACTTC.

The rearrangement uses TRBV19 and TRBJ1-5; no clear D gene. This CDR3 is built from 14 residues. The ends were cut back, 3 bases at V and 3 bases at J, with 9 bases in the middle. Germline V gene data show CDR1 as LNHDA and CDR2 as SQIVND (reference sequence). The CDR3 bases are TGTGCCAGTAGTATCCCTTTCCCCAATCAGCCCCAGCATTTT. Translated, it gives CASSIPFPNQPQHF.

This chain uses TRBV7-3 with TRBJ2-3; 7 bases fit TRBD2. Germline trimming cut 0 bases from V and 6 bases from J; bases unmatched to any gene: 9. The CDR3 sequence is 16 residues long. Germline loops: CDR1 SGHTA, CDR2 FQGTGA. CDR3 residues: CASSLTTSRVADTQYF. In nucleotides, the CDR3 is TGTGCCAGCAGCTTAACGACTAGCAGGGTTGCGGATACGCAGTATTTT.

The V gene is TRBV5-1, the J gene TRBJ2-5; weak D call: TRBD2 (5 bases). Trimming took 7 bases from V and 1 from J, leaving 17 bases between them. CDR1 and CDR2 from the germline V gene are SGHRS and YFSETQ. The CDR3 has 15 residues. CDR3 sequence (DNA): TGCGCCAGCGCACGCTCGGGGTCCTCCCAAGAGACCCAGTACTTC. It codes for CASARSGSSQETQYF.

This clonotype was picked up one time. The rearrangement joins TRBV13 to TRBJ2-3; 12 bases are a match to TRBD2. V shed 5 bases and J 2 bases; nucleotides not matched to a gene: 5. Germline CDR1 PRHDT, CDR2 FYEKMQ (reference sequence). This CDR3 is built from 16 residues. In DNA, the CDR3 is TGTGCCAGCAGCCAACGGACTAGCGGGGCCACAGATACGCAGTATTTT. Amino acid sequence: CASSQRTSGATDTQYF.

The V and J genes are TRBV25-1 and TRBJ2-5, with a possible D match to TRBD2 (5 bases). The V gene lost 4 bases and the J gene lost 2 bases, with 14 bases spanning the gap. This CDR3 comprises 15 residues. The germline gives CDR1 MGHDK, CDR2 SYGVNS. CDR3 sequence: CASSGAGRNQETQYF. DNA of the CDR3: TGTGCCAGCAGTGGTGCGGGTCGGAATCAAGAGACCCAGTACTTC.

This rearrangement joins TRBV2 to TRBJ1-1, with D unclear. Germline-derived CDR1 and CDR2 are SNHLY and FYNNEI. The CDR3 sequence is 13 residues long. V gave up 7 bases and J gave up 0 bases, with 9 bases separating them. CDR3 sequence: CASTGQMNTEAFF. DNA for the CDR3: TGTGCCAGCACTGGGCAGATGAACACTGAAGCTTTCTTT.

In this sample, this clonotype turned up once. This chain uses TRBV20-1 with TRBJ2-5; no firm D call. Germline V gene lookup returns CDR1 DFQATT and CDR2 SNEGSKA (reference sequence). Trimming shortened V by 6 bases and J by 5 bases, and 16 bases separated the two germline ends. This CDR3 region has 13 residues. CDR3 region: CSAPWMPRETQYF. The CDR3 bases are TGCAGTGCCCCGTGGATGCCGCGTGAGACCCAGTACTTC.

The chain employs TRBV18 and TRBJ2-5; no clear D gene. The germline gives CDR1 KGHSH, CDR2 LQKENI. The ends were cut back, 3 bases at V and 5 bases at J, with 10 bases in the middle. This CDR3 comprises 13 residues. The CDR3 protein is CASSPGASETQYF. DNA of the CDR3: TGTGCCAGCTCACCTGGAGCATCGGAGACCCAGTACTTC.

This clonotype came up once. The CDR3 loop reads CASRDQGLEQYF. CDR3 nucleotides: TGTGCCAGCAGGGATCAGGGACTCGAGCAGTACTTC. This chain connects TRBV28 to TRBJ2-7, with D possibly being TRBD2 (6 bases). The CDR3 has 12 residues. The germline gives CDR1 MDHEN, CDR2 SYDVKM. V gave up 6 bases and J gave up 6 bases, with 12 bases separating them.

The chain links TRBV20-1 to TRBJ1-4; D not certain. V shed 3 bases and J shed 5 bases, with 10 bases lying between them. Germline CDR1 is DFQATT and CDR2 is SNEGSKA (reference sequence). The CDR3 length is 13 residues. The CDR3 spells CSASKGLNEKLFF. CDR3 nucleotides: TGCAGTGCTAGTAAAGGGCTCAATGAAAAACTGTTTTTT.

The chain couples TRBV20-1 to TRBJ2-3; a weak D match, TRBD1 (6 bases). Germline V lookup: CDR1 DFQATT, CDR2 SNEGSKA (reference sequence). CDR3 length equals 15 residues. The V end lost 8 bases, the J end lost 6 bases, and 24 bases lay between the germline ends. The CDR3 region has the DNA TGCAGTCTTCTCCAGGGGTTGGGTTTCGGCGATACGCAGTATTTT. Translation gives CSLLQGLGFGDTQYF.